This TCR beta chain was sequenced during a study of T cell responses to AZD1222 COVID-19 vaccine. Overall study results and limits: Spike-specific TCR depth and breadth grew after two AZD1222 doses. Most donors were white British and more were female, and clonal diversity was possibly underestimated.

The sample holds one count of this clone. Its matching antigen is unknown. Clones were read by immunoSEQ multiplex PCR, and TCRdb kept only the in-frame ones, dropping some. The sample has 130,000 to 150,000 clones, 70% to 90% seen once. There are 12 residues in the CDR3. Looked up from germline, CDR1 is KGHSH and CDR2 is LQKENI. V was shortened by 5 bases and J by 5 bases, with 6 bases between the two germline ends. This rearrangement joins TRBV18 to TRBJ2-2; no clear D gene. Here the sequenced sample was peripheral blood, taken on day 0 of AZD1222 vaccination. The clonotype was recovered from an adult in good health. CDR3 sequence: CASSSSTGELFF. The CDR3 DNA reads TGTGCCAGCTCATCCTCGACCGGGGAGCTGTTTTTT.